The 30 T cell receptor beta chains below come from one sample, sequenced in a study of shared clonotypes between healthy human individuals. Measured with immunoSEQ multiplex PCR; TCRdb has only the in-frame clones, and not every one. In the table there are 2 million to 2.5 million clones, 90% to 95% of which are singletons. The sample consisted of naive CD4+ T cells from PBMCs. Subset meaning: CD45RA+ positively selected. These receptors were taken from a man between 18 and 29 years old in good health. Some clones in this sample may be carry-over from other donors' samples.

V usage is TRBV27 and J usage is TRBJ1-2, with D unresolved. Germline values: CDR1 MNHEY, CDR2 SMNVEV (reference sequence). The V gene lost 6 bases and the J gene lost 3 bases, with 11 bases spanning the gap. CDR3 size: 13 residues. The CDR3 nucleotides are TGTGCCAGCAGCCTAAGGGAGGACTATGGCTACACCTTC. The encoded protein is CASSLREDYGYTF.

The table lists this clone with a count of one. The rearrangement joins TRBV7-3 to TRBJ1-2; the match to TRBD1 covers 9 bases. Looked up from germline, CDR1 is SGHTA and CDR2 is FQGTGA. Unmatched junction bases numbered 8, after V lost 5 bases and J lost 7 bases. CDR3 length equals 14 residues. CDR3 DNA: TGTGCCAGCAGCCTCGGACAGGGGAGCGGTGGCTACACCTTC. Translated, it gives CASSLGQGSGGYTF.

The chain links TRBV5-1 to TRBJ2-1; 8 bases match TRBD2. This CDR3 contains 15 residues. Trimming at V came to 4 bases and at J to 8 bases, leaving 11 bases not matched to a gene. Looked up from germline, CDR1 is SGHRS and CDR2 is YFSETQ. The DNA of the CDR3 is TGCGCCAGCAGCATTGCCGGGACTAGAGGTGATGAGCAGTTCTTC. Protein sequence: CASSIAGTRGDEQFF.

CDR3 residues: CASSPTGLAGEYPSEEQYF. The CDR3 bases are TGTGCCAGCAGCCCCACGGGACTAGCGGGAGAATACCCATCGGAAGAGCAGTACTTC. The rearrangement joins TRBV9 to TRBJ2-7; the match to TRBD2 covers 14 bases. This CDR3 has 19 residues. The V gene end was trimmed by 4 bases and the J gene end by 7 bases; junction bases not matched to a gene: 19. Germline loops: CDR1 SGDLS, CDR2 YYNGEE. The whole variable domain, remainder taken from reference TRBV9 and TRBJ2-7, is DSGVTQTPKHLITATGQRVTLRCSPRSGDLSVYWYQQSLDQGLQFLIQYYNGEERAKGNILERFSAQQFPDLHSELNLSSLELGDSALYFCASSPTGLAGEYPSEEQYFGPGTRLTVT.

This clone showed up just once. The chain links TRBV19 to TRBJ2-2; 7 bases fit TRBD1. CDR3 size: 17 residues. Trimming removed 9 bases from V and 0 bases from J; junction bases left unmatched: 13. The germline V gene has CDR1 LNHDA and CDR2 SQIVND (reference sequence). The CDR3 nucleotides read TGTGCCAGCCAGGGGGTAGGGAAACCCTCGAACACCGGGGAGCTGTTTTTT. It is translated as CASQGVGKPSNTGELFF.

In nucleotides, the CDR3 is TGTGCCAGCAGCAAGGACAGGGGGCCTCAGCCCCAGCATTTT. This translates into CASSKDRGPQPQHF. V usage is TRBV21-1 and J usage is TRBJ1-5; TRBD1 is the table's D call and was not checked against the DNA. TRBV21-1 is shown as a pseudogene. The CDR3 has 14 amino acids.

The V call is TRBV18, the J call TRBJ2-7; TRBD2 might be the D (6 bases). The CDR3 totals 15 residues. The V end was cut by 2 bases, the J end by 5 bases, with 16 bases between. Germline assignment: CDR1 KGHSH and CDR2 LQKENI. The CDR3 coding sequence is TGTGCCAGCTCACCAGACCCCTTGGAGGGCCACGAGCAGTACTTC. It codes for CASSPDPLEGHEQYF.

V and J are TRBV5-1 and TRBJ1-3; D gene uncertain. The CDR3 covers 14 residues. The V gene lost 0 bases and the J gene lost 7 bases, with 11 bases spanning the gap. Germline CDR1 SGHRS, CDR2 YFSETQ. As DNA, the CDR3 is TGCGCCAGCAGCTTGGAATGGCCGGGGAACACCATATATTTT. Its protein is CASSLEWPGNTIYF.

CDR3 nucleotides: TGTGCCAGCAGTGTTAGCGGGAGGTACGAGCAGTACTTC. It is translated as CASSVSGRYEQYF. This chain connects TRBV6-1 to TRBJ2-7, with 10 bases matching TRBD2. The V and J ends lost 4 bases and 4 bases, in that order; junction bases with no gene match: 1. This CDR3 is built from 13 residues. Looked up from germline, CDR1 is MNHNS and CDR2 is SASEGT.

This clone was seen a single time. The rearrangement joins TRBV15 to TRBJ2-4, with 9 nucleotides matching TRBD1. This CDR3 spans 17 amino acids. J gave up 7 bases and V 4 bases, and 14 bases lay outside the gene matches. CDR1 is LNHNV and CDR2 is YYDKDF in the germline V gene (reference sequence). CDR3 loop: CATSITPYRGRGNIQYF. CDR3 nucleotides: TGTGCCACCAGCATTACCCCATACAGGGGGCGGGGGAACATTCAGTACTTC.

J is TRBJ2-7 and V is TRBV6-1; D is possibly TRBD1 (6 bases). Germline V gene lookup returns CDR1 MNHNS and CDR2 SASEGT. V was trimmed by 0 bases and J by 6 bases, leaving 12 bases between them. This CDR3 is 14 amino acids long. CDR3: CASSEASWGREQYF. DNA of the CDR3: TGTGCCAGCAGTGAAGCATCTTGGGGGCGCGAGCAGTACTTC.

The chain couples TRBV27 to TRBJ2-7; a possible D gene is TRBD2 (7 bases). This CDR3 is 14 amino acids long. Germline V gene data show CDR1 as MNHEY and CDR2 as SMNVEV (reference sequence). V lost 8 bases, J lost 0 bases, and 14 bases lay in between. The CDR3, as DNA: TGTGCCAGCCGGGGGGCTTTTGGCTCCTACGAGCAGTACTTC. Protein sequence: CASRGAFGSYEQYF.

CDR3 in DNA: TGTGCCAGCAGCGTAGACGGGAGGCTTTTGGATACGCAGTATTTT. Protein: CASSVDGRLLDTQYF. This chain uses TRBV9 with TRBJ2-3; 7 positions match TRBD2. Germline CDR1 SGDLS, CDR2 YYNGEE. Trimming took 0 bases from V and 6 from J; bases not matched to a gene: 7. This CDR3 spans 15 amino acids.

The gene calls are TRBV6-5 and TRBJ1-5; D is unresolved. CDR1 is MNHEY and CDR2 is SVGAGI in the germline V gene. The CDR3 runs to 13 residues. V lost 6 bases and J 5 bases, leaving 11 bases between the germline ends. The CDR3 DNA reads as TGTGCCAGCAGCGGCACAGTAGATCAGCCCCAGCATTTT. Protein product: CASSGTVDQPQHF.

Regarding this clone: Different DNA sequences within this sample yield the same CDR3. V gene TRBV28 combines with J gene TRBJ2-7; 11 nucleotides align to TRBD2. The CDR3 has 15 amino acids. V gave up 6 bases and J gave up 0 bases; unmatched junction bases: 4. Germline V gene data show CDR1 as MDHEN and CDR2 as SYDVKM. The CDR3, as DNA: TGTGCCAGCAGCTCAACTAGCGGGAGCTCCTACGAGCAGTACTTC. Translated, it gives CASSSTSGSSYEQYF.

The J gene is TRBJ1-5, the V gene TRBV5-1; 11 nucleotides align to TRBD1. Per germline, CDR1 SGHRS and CDR2 YFSETQ. V lost 4 bases and J lost 8; bases outside the gene matches: 8. CDR3 size: 15 residues. DNA of the CDR3: TGCGCCAGCAGCGCCGGGGACAGGGGGTCTGAGCCCCAGCATTTT. It is translated as CASSAGDRGSEPQHF. Looking up the rest from reference TRBV5-1 and TRBJ1-5 gives the full variable domain: KAGVTQTPRYLIKTRGQQVTLSCSPISGHRSVSWYQQTPGQGLQFLFEYFSETQRNKGNFPGRFSGRQFSNSRSEMNVSTLELGDSALYLCASSAGDRGSEPQHFGDGTRLSIL.

The CDR3 nucleotides are TGTGCCAGCTCTAGGACAGGGCAAGAGACCCAGTACTTC. It encodes CASSRTGQETQYF. The rearrangement joins TRBV18 to TRBJ2-5; TRBD1 agrees at 8 bases. CDR1 is KGHSH and CDR2 is LQKENI in the germline V gene. Germline trimming cut 6 bases from V and 2 bases from J; bases unmatched to any gene: 2. This CDR3 has 13 amino acids.

The CDR3, as DNA: TGTGCCAGCTCTGTAGGGACTGAAGCTTTCTTT. This encodes CASSVGTEAFF. The chain carries TRBV18 and TRBJ1-1; D remains ambiguous. Between the trimmed V and J ends, which lost 6 bases and 5 bases, there was a span of 7 bases. The CDR3 is 11 amino acids. CDR1 and CDR2 from the germline V gene are KGHSH and LQKENI. Full variable domain (outside the CDR3, taken from reference TRBV18 and TRBJ1-1): NAGVMQNPRHLVRRRGQEARLRCSPMKGHSHVYWYRQLPEEGLKFMVYLQKENIIDESGMPKERFSAEFPKEGPSILRIQQVVRGDSAAYFCASSVGTEAFFGQGTRLTVV.

For this clone: Other nucleotide sequences from this sample produce the same CDR3. The J gene is TRBJ2-7, the V gene TRBV18; possible D gene TRBD1, 5 bases. Germline V lookup: CDR1 KGHSH, CDR2 LQKENI. With 2 bases removed from V and 2 bases from J, the gap between germline ends came to 7 bases. This CDR3 has 13 amino acids. The chain's CDR3 is CASSPDSTYEQYF. The CDR3 DNA is TGTGCCAGCTCACCAGACAGTACCTACGAGCAGTACTTC.

The gene calls are TRBV19 and TRBJ1-3, with D hard to call. This CDR3 spans 14 amino acids. CDR1 LNHDA and CDR2 SQIVND come from the germline V gene (reference sequence). V lost 5 bases, J lost 2 bases, and 10 bases lay in between. CDR3 amino acids: CASSLNVPGNTIYF. The CDR3 nucleotides are TGTGCCAGTAGTTTGAACGTCCCTGGAAACACCATATATTTT.

This clone has only one observation. The genes are TRBV27 and TRBJ1-1; a weak D match, TRBD1 (6 bases). The CDR3 is made up of 13 amino acids. V lost 0 bases, J lost 11 bases, and 13 bases lay in between. Germline V gives CDR1 MNHEY, CDR2 SMNVEV (reference sequence). CDR3 protein: CASSLSGGLGAFF. The DNA for the CDR3 is TGTGCCAGCAGTTTATCGGGGGGGCTGGGGGCTTTCTTT.

The chain links TRBV7-2 to TRBJ2-2, with D possibly TRBD2 on 6 matching bases. V shed 5 bases and J shed 6 bases, with 16 bases lying between them. CDR1 is SGHTA, CDR2 FQGNSA, per germline. There are 15 residues in the CDR3. The CDR3 loop reads CASSPAGTLSGELFF. As DNA, the CDR3 is TGTGCCAGCAGCCCAGCTGGGACTTTATCCGGGGAGCTGTTTTTT.

The rearrangement links TRBV28 to TRBJ2-3, with D perhaps matching TRBD1 (5 bases). The CDR3 is made up of 14 amino acids. V shed 2 bases and J shed 5 bases, with 11 bases lying between them. CDR1 and CDR2 from the germline V gene are MDHEN and SYDVKM. The CDR3 protein is CASSLGAGGDTQYF. CDR3 coding DNA: TGTGCCAGCAGTTTAGGGGCTGGTGGAGATACGCAGTATTTT.

This chain joins TRBV6-1 and TRBJ1-2, with D tentatively TRBD1 (6 bases). The CDR3 extends over 16 amino acids. Trimming left V 4 bases short and J 4 bases short, with 19 bases between. CDR1 and CDR2 from the germline V gene are MNHNS and SASEGT. The DNA of the CDR3 is TGTGCCAGCAGTGGACTCGGGACAACTGTTTTCTATGGCTACACCTTC. Its translation: CASSGLGTTVFYGYTF.

The V and J genes are TRBV7-3 and TRBJ1-6; possibly TRBD1 for D (6 bases). CDR1 SGHTA and CDR2 FQGTGA come from the germline V gene. V lost 5 bases and J 9 bases, leaving 14 bases between the germline ends. The CDR3 extends over 14 amino acids. The CDR3 DNA sequence: TGTGCCAGCAGCCTCACAGGGTCCGGTTCACCCCTCCACTTT. This translates into CASSLTGSGSPLHF.

The chain uses TRBV5-1 and TRBJ2-3; 7 bases match TRBD2. Germline loops: CDR1 SGHRS, CDR2 YFSETQ. The ends lost 1 base at V and 4 bases at J; junction bases unmatched: 9. The CDR3 is made up of 16 amino acids. The CDR3 nucleotides are TGCGCCAGCAGCTTGAATGGGCGGGAGATGGCAGATACGCAGTATTTT. Its translation: CASSLNGREMADTQYF.

As regards this clone: Other DNA sequences in the sample encode the same CDR3. J is TRBJ2-2 and V is TRBV18; TRBD2 is a possible D gene (6 bases). The germline CDR1 and CDR2 sequences are KGHSH and LQKENI. Trimming pared 3 bases from V and 5 bases from J, leaving 13 bases between. The CDR3 consists of 15 residues. The CDR3 DNA reads TGTGCCAGCTCACCGGGACTCCTCGGGACCGGGGAGCTGTTTTTT. It is translated as CASSPGLLGTGELFF. Drawing the rest from reference TRBV18 and TRBJ2-2, the complete variable domain is NAGVMQNPRHLVRRRGQEARLRCSPMKGHSHVYWYRQLPEEGLKFMVYLQKENIIDESGMPKERFSAEFPKEGPSILRIQQVVRGDSAAYFCASSPGLLGTGELFFGEGSRLTVL.

This clone has just one count. The genes are TRBV5-3 and TRBJ1-3; TRBD1 is a possible D gene (6 bases). TRBV5-3 is an open reading frame whose function is uncertain. This CDR3 spans 14 amino acids. V was pared by 4 bases and J by 14 bases, with 22 bases between. CDR3 sequence reads: CARSSRQADDVLYF. In DNA form, the CDR3 reads TGTGCCAGAAGCAGTCGACAGGCGGATGACGTCCTATATTTT.

The chain links TRBV7-9 to TRBJ2-6; the match to TRBD2 covers 7 bases. CDR1 and CDR2 from the germline V gene are SEHNR and FQNEAQ (reference sequence). With 5 bases clipped from V and 0 bases from J, the junction kept 10 bases outside the gene matches. The length of the CDR3 is 18 residues. This CDR3 reads CASSRPSGRSSGANVLTF. CDR3 DNA: TGTGCCAGCAGCCGACCTAGCGGTAGGAGCTCTGGGGCCAACGTCCTGACTTTC.

This clone is a singleton in its sample. This chain uses TRBV7-2 with TRBJ1-1, with D hard to call. V lost 5 bases, J lost 5 bases, and 15 bases lay in between. This CDR3 has 14 residues. The V gene's germline CDR1 is SGHTA and CDR2 FQGNSA. The CDR3 loop is CASSLPLSRTEAFF. For the CDR3, the DNA is TGTGCCAGCAGCCTACCTTTATCTAGAACTGAAGCTTTCTTT.